The 17 T cell receptor beta chains below all came from one sample that was sequenced in a study of draining lymph node invasion in breast cancer. TCRdb reanalysed the bulk RNA-seq reads using MiXCR and keeps one entry per CDR3 protein. The table includes around 3,500 distinct CDR3 sequences, approximately 78% detected once. Memory conventional CD4 T cells were sorted as CD4+ CD45RA- CD25- cells. The material sequenced was sorted memory CD4+ effector T cells from a lymph node. The receptor set was obtained from a female donor with luminal breast cancer.

This clonotype was seen only a few times. This chain uses TRBV4-3 with TRBJ2-7, with TRBD2 matching 10 bases. Germline values: CDR1 LGHNA, CDR2 YSLEER. With 1 base clipped from V and 2 bases from J, the junction kept 8 bases outside the gene matches. The CDR3 runs to 17 residues. The CDR3 loop is CASSQGARAGGPYEQYF. CDR3 nucleotide sequence: TGCGCCAGCAGCCAAGGGGCCCGAGCGGGAGGGCCCTACGAGCAGTACTTC.

This chain joins TRBV4-3 and TRBJ1-1, with a possible D match to TRBD1 (5 bases). Per germline, CDR1 LGHNA and CDR2 YSLEER. The CDR3 sequence is 16 residues long. V was trimmed by 3 bases and J by 0 bases, leaving 14 bases between them. This CDR3 is CASSQSAGTVNTEAFF. CDR3 DNA sequence: TGCGCCAGCAGCCAGTCAGCCGGGACGGTGAACACTGAAGCTTTCTTT.

J is TRBJ1-2 and V is TRBV9; the D is unclear. Germline loops: CDR1 SGDLS, CDR2 YYNGEE. Trimming stripped 5 bases from V and 2 bases from J, with 19 bases between. This CDR3 is 16 amino acids long. CDR3 residues: CASSGSSGNTNYGYTF. The CDR3 region has the DNA TGTGCCAGCAGTGGCTCCAGCGGCAACACAAACTATGGCTACACCTTC. Variable domain in full (rest from reference TRBV9 and TRBJ1-2): DSGVTQTPKHLITATGQRVTLRCSPRSGDLSVYWYQQSLDQGLQFLIQYYNGEERAKGNILERFSAQQFPDLHSELNLSSLELGDSALYFCASSGSSGNTNYGYTFGSGTRLTVV.

The rearrangement links TRBV6-1 to TRBJ1-3; perhaps TRBD1 as D (5 bases). V lost 8 bases, J lost 0 bases, and 14 bases lay in between. In germline, CDR1 is MNHNS, CDR2 SASEGT. This CDR3 comprises 15 residues. The CDR3 region is CASQMGVSSGNTIYF. As DNA, the CDR3 is TGTGCCAGCCAAATGGGGGTTTCCTCTGGAAACACCATATATTTT.

The V and J genes are TRBV7-2 and TRBJ1-1; D possibly corresponds to TRBD1 (6 bases). The CDR3 has 17 amino acids. CDR1 is SGHTA and CDR2 is FQGNSA in the germline V gene. Trimming shortened V by 1 base and J by 1 base, and 16 bases separated the two germline ends. The CDR3 DNA sequence: TGTGCCAGCAGCTTAGTGTTGTCGGCAGGGGCGAACACTGAAGCTTTCTTT. Translating it yields CASSLVLSAGANTEAFF.

This chain uses TRBV11-2 with TRBJ2-3; 9 nucleotides agree with TRBD2. CDR3 length: 14 amino acids. J gave up 4 bases and V 5 bases, and 4 bases lay outside the gene matches. Germline CDR1 SGHAT, CDR2 FQNNGV. In DNA form, the CDR3 reads TGTGCCAGCAGCCACGGCGGGGGGGCAGATACGCAGTATTTT. Translation gives CASSHGGGADTQYF.

The chain links TRBV4-3 to TRBJ1-5; maybe TRBD1 (6 bases). Between the trimmed V and J ends, which lost 0 bases and 0 bases, there was a span of 6 bases. The germline CDR1 and CDR2 sequences are LGHNA and YSLEER. The CDR3 contains 15 residues. CDR3 sequence: CASSQEQGSNQPQHF. The CDR3 region has the DNA TGCGCCAGCAGCCAAGAACAGGGTAGCAATCAGCCCCAGCATTTT.

The rearrangement joins TRBV7-2 to TRBJ2-1; 10 bases are shared with TRBD2. The CDR3 runs to 15 residues. Looked up from germline, CDR1 is SGHTA and CDR2 is FQGNSA. V gave up 6 bases and J gave up 8 bases; unmatched junction bases: 10. CDR3 DNA sequence: TGTGCCAGCAGACGGCCGGGACTAGCGAAGGATGAGCAGTTCTTC. Protein: CASRRPGLAKDEQFF.

This clonotype has more than one count but fewer than ten. The chain couples TRBV5-1 to TRBJ1-5; D may be TRBD1 (6 bases). The CDR3 totals 15 residues. Germline V lookup: CDR1 SGHRS, CDR2 YFSETQ. V lost 2 bases and J lost 3, with 12 bases in between. DNA of the CDR3: TGCGCCAGCAGCTTTTTGGACAGCTACAATCAGCCCCAGCATTTT. It is translated as CASSFLDSYNQPQHF.

The gene calls are TRBV10-3 and TRBJ2-1; D is undetermined. V lost 3 bases and J 7 bases, leaving 7 bases between the germline ends. This CDR3 spans 12 amino acids. Germline values: CDR1 ENHRY, CDR2 SYGVKD. CDR3 residues: CAISDTGNEQFF. The DNA of the CDR3 is TGTGCCATCAGTGATACCGGGAATGAGCAGTTCTTC.

The chain has TRBV7-2 and TRBJ2-7; no clear D. CDR3 size: 15 residues. Germline CDR1 SGHTA, CDR2 FQGNSA. Trimming removed 4 bases at V and 4 bases at J, with 17 bases between. The CDR3 reads CASSSTAADPYEQYF. Here the CDR3 DNA reads TGTGCCAGCAGCTCTACGGCGGCGGACCCATACGAGCAGTACTTC. The variable domain in full, with the rest retrieved from reference TRBV7-2 and TRBJ2-7, is GAGVSQSPSNKVTEKGKDVELRCDPISGHTALYWYRQSLGQGLEFLIYFQGNSAPDKSGLPSDRFSAERTGGSVSTLTIQRTQQEDSAVYLCASSSTAADPYEQYFGPGTRLTVT.

The chain uses TRBV5-1 and TRBJ2-2; D is ambiguous. Between the trimmed V and J ends, which lost 1 base and 1 base, there was a span of 11 bases. CDR1 is SGHRS and CDR2 is YFSETQ in the germline V gene. The CDR3 consists of 16 residues. The DNA for the CDR3 is TGCGCCAGCAGCTTGCCACGTGGAAAGAACACCGGGGAGCTGTTTTTT. It translates to CASSLPRGKNTGELFF.

Here the CDR3 reads CASSKVGRTTF. DNA of the CDR3: TGTGCCAGCAGCAAAGTCGGAAGGACAACCTTC. The rearrangement links TRBV12-3 or TRBV12-4 to TRBJ1-2, with D perhaps TRBD1 (5 bases). With 6 bases removed from V and 14 bases from J, the gap between germline ends came to 16 bases. There are 11 residues in the CDR3.

This clonotype was found once. The gene calls are TRBV6-1 and TRBJ2-1; D is possibly TRBD2 (5 bases). The V end lost 8 bases, the J end lost 0 bases, and 14 bases lay between the germline ends. Germline CDR1 and CDR2: MNHNS and SASEGT. The CDR3 has 15 residues. The CDR3 bases are TGTGCCAGCTTCGCGGACTTTAGCTCCTACAATGAGCAGTTCTTC. This sequence encodes CASFADFSSYNEQFF.

This clonotype was picked up one time. The J gene is TRBJ1-1, the V gene TRBV10-3; tentative D call: TRBD1 (6 bases). CDR1 is ENHRY and CDR2 is SYGVKD in the germline V gene. The V end lost 7 bases, the J end lost 4 bases, and 13 bases lay between the germline ends. This CDR3 contains 13 residues. The CDR3 spells CAIKGTGTTEAFF. CDR3 nucleotides: TGTGCCATCAAGGGAACAGGGACCACTGAAGCTTTCTTT.

The rearrangement joins TRBV20-1 to TRBJ1-2; perhaps TRBD1 as D (5 bases). Trimming removed 6 bases from V and 0 bases from J, with 11 bases in between. CDR1 DFQATT and CDR2 SNEGSKA come from the germline V gene (reference sequence). This CDR3 spans 13 amino acids. Here the CDR3 DNA reads TGCAGTGCCCCGGACACAGCTAACTATGGCTACACCTTC. Its translation: CSAPDTANYGYTF.

The chain uses TRBV20-1 and TRBJ1-2, with 7 bases lining up with TRBD1. The CDR3 runs to 14 residues. Germline-derived CDR1 and CDR2 are DFQATT and SNEGSKA (reference sequence). The junction had 9 bases not matched to a gene; V was cut back by 5 bases and J by 3 bases. In DNA, the CDR3 is TGCAGTGCTTACAGGGGAAGGATGGACTATGGCTACACCTTC. This sequence encodes CSAYRGRMDYGYTF.